This T cell receptor beta chain was recovered during a study of cytotoxic CD8 clonotypes in ibrutinib-treated CLL. Study background: Among the samples, the mean was approximately 260,000 productive templates and 94,082 productive rearrangements. Points from the study as a whole: Ibrutinib response saw clonality rise, and progression saw it return toward baseline. Public clonotypes, found uncommonly, either contracted or stayed stable on treatment.

As for this clone: Its specificity is unknown.

Sequencing used immunoSEQ multiplex PCR; TCRdb keeps in-frame clones, though not all of them. Among about 140,000 clones listed, about 76% were seen once. TCR beta libraries used around 2.2 micrograms of genomic DNA from cryopreserved PBMCs. V lost 5 bases and J lost 1; bases outside the gene matches: 10. Germline lookup yields CDR1 SEHNR and CDR2 FQNEAQ (reference sequence). There are 16 residues in the CDR3. This chain uses TRBV7-9 with TRBJ2-5; TRBD2 matches at 7 bases. This receptor was obtained from a human donor with chronic lymphocytic leukemia. The specimen comprised PBMCs, sampled after 24 months of ibrutinib treatment. In nucleotides, the CDR3 is TGTGCCAGCAGCCCGGGGGGAGGGTGGGGCCAAGAGACCCAGTACTTC. The encoded protein is CASSPGGGWGQETQYF.